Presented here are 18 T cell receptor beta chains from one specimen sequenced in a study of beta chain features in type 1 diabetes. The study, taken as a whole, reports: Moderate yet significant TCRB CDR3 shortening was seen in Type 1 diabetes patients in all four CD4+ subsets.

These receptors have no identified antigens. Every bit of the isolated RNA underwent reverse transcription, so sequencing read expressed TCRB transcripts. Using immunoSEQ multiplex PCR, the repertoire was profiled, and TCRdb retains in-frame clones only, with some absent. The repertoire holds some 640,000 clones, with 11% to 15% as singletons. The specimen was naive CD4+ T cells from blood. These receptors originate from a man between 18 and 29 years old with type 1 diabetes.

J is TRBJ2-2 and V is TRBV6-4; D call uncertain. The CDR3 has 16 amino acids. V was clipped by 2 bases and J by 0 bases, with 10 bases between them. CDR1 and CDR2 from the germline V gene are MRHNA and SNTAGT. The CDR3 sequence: CASSDRAYTNTGELFF. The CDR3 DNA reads TGTGCCAGCAGTGACAGGGCGTATACGAACACCGGGGAGCTGTTTTTT.

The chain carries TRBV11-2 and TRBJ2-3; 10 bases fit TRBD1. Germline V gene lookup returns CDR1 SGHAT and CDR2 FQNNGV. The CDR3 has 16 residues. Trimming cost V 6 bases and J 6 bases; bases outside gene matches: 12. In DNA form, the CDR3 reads TGTGCCAGCAGACGAATCGGACAGGGGGTTTTGGATACGCAGTATTTT. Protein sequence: CASRRIGQGVLDTQYF.

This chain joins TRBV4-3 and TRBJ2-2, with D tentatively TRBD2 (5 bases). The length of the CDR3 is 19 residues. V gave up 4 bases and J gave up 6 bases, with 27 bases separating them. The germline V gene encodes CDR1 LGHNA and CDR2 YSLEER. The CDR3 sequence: CASSPFWSRGGALSGELFF. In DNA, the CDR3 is TGCGCCAGCAGCCCCTTCTGGAGTCGTGGAGGCGCCCTCTCCGGGGAGCTGTTTTTT.

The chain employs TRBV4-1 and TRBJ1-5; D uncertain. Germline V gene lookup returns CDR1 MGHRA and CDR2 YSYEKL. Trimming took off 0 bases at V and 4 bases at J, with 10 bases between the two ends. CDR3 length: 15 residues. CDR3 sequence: CASSQDLIKNQPQHF. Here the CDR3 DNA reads TGCGCCAGCAGCCAAGATCTCATAAAGAATCAGCCCCAGCATTTT.

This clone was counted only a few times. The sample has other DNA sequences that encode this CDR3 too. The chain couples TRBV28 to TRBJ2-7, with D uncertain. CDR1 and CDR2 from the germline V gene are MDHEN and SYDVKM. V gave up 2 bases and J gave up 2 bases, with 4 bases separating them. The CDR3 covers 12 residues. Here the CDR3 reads CASSLRTYEQYF. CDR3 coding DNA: TGTGCCAGCAGTTTAAGGACCTACGAGCAGTACTTC.

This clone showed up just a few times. The CDR3: CASRRRIQETQYF. CDR3 in DNA: TGTGCCAGCCGAAGGCGGATCCAAGAGACCCAGTACTTC. The chain combines TRBV6-5 with TRBJ2-5, with D unresolved. The germline CDR1 and CDR2 sequences are MNHEY and SVGAGI. Trimming stripped 8 bases from V and 1 base from J, with 11 bases between. The CDR3 is made up of 13 amino acids.

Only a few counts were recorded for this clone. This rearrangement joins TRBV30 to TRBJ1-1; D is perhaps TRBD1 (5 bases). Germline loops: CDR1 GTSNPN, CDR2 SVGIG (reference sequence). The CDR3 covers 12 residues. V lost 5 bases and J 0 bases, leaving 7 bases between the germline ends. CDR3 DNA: TGTGCCTGGGACAGCTTGAACACTGAAGCTTTCTTT. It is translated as CAWDSLNTEAFF. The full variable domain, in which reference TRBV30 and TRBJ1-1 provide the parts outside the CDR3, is SQTIHQWPATLVQPVGSPLSLECTVEGTSNPNLYWYRQAAGRGLQLLFYSVGIGQISSEVPQNLSASRPQDRQFILSSKKLLLSDSGFYLCAWDSLNTEAFFGQGTRLTVV.

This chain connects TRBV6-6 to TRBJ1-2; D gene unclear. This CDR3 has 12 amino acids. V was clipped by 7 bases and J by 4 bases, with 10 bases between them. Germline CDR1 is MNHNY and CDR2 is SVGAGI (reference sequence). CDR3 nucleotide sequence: TGTGCCAGCATGGCAGGTGCCTATGGCTACACCTTC. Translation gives CASMAGAYGYTF.

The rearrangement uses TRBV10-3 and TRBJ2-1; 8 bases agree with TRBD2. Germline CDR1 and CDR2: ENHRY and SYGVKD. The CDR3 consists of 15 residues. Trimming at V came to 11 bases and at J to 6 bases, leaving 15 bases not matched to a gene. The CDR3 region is CAPTPPGGACNEQFF. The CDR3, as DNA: TGTGCCCCCACCCCCCCCGGGGGGGCATGCAATGAGCAGTTCTTC.

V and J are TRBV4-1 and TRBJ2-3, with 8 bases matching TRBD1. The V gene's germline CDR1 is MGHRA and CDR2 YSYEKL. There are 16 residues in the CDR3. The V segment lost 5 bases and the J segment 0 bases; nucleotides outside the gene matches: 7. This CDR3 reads CASSYRTGPSTDTQYF. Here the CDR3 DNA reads TGCGCCAGCAGCTACCGGACAGGGCCTAGCACAGATACGCAGTATTTT.

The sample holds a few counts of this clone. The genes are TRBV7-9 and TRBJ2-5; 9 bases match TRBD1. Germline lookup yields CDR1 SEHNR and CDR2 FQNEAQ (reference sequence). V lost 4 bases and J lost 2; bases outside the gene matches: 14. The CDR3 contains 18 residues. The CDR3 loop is CASSSGTGKWSGQETQYF. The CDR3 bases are TGTGCCAGCAGCTCAGGGACAGGGAAGTGGTCAGGTCAAGAGACCCAGTACTTC.

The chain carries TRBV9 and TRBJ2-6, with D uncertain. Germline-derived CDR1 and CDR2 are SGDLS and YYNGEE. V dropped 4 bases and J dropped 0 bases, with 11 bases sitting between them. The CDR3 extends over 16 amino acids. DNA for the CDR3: TGTGCCAGCAGCCCCAATACAGACTCTGGGGCCAACGTCCTGACTTTC. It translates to CASSPNTDSGANVLTF.

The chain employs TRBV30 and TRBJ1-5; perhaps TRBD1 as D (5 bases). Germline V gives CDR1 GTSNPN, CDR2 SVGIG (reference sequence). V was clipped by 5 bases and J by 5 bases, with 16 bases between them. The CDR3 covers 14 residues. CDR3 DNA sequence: TGTGCCTGGGCTACACTGGGACCGGATCAGCCCCAGCATTTT. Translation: CAWATLGPDQPQHF. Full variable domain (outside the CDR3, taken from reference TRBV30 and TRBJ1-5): SQTIHQWPATLVQPVGSPLSLECTVEGTSNPNLYWYRQAAGRGLQLLFYSVGIGQISSEVPQNLSASRPQDRQFILSSKKLLLSDSGFYLCAWATLGPDQPQHFGDGTRLSIL.

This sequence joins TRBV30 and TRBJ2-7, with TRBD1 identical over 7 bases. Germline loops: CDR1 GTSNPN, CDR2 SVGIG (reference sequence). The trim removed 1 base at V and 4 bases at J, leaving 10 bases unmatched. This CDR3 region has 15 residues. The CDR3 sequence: CAWSGARGQSYEQYF. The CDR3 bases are TGTGCCTGGAGTGGGGCCCGGGGACAGTCATACGAGCAGTACTTC.

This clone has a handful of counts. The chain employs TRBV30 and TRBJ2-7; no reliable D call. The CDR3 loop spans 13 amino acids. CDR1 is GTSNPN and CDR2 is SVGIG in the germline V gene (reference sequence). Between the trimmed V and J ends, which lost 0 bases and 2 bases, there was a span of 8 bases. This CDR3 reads CAWSVTGTYEQYF. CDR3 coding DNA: TGTGCCTGGAGTGTAACTGGTACCTACGAGCAGTACTTC.

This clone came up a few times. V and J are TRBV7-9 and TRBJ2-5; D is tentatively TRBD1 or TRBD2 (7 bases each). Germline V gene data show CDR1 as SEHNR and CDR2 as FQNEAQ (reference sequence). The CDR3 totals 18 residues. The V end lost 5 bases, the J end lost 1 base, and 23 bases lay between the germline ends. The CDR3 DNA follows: TGTGCCAGCAGCCCCCAGGGAGGGACAGCCACCCTCCAAGAGACCCAGTACTTC. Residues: CASSPQGGTATLQETQYF.

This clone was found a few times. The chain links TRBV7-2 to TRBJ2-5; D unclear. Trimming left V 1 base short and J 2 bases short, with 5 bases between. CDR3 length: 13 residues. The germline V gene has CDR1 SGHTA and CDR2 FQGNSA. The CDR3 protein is CASSLVWQETQYF. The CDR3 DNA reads TGTGCCAGCAGCTTAGTGTGGCAAGAGACCCAGTACTTC.

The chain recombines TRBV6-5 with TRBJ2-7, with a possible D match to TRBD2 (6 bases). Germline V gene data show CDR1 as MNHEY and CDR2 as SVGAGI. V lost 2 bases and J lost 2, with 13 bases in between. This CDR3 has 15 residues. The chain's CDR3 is CASSYLGGLTYEQYF. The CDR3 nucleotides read TGTGCCAGCAGTTACCTAGGAGGGCTGACCTACGAGCAGTACTTC.